Following are 19 T cell receptor beta chains from one sample sequenced in a study of blood T cell repertoires in COVID-19. Some clones are missing from TCRdb's copy, which holds only in-frame ones; the method was immunoSEQ multiplex PCR. The table shows 200,000 to 300,000 clones, with around 90% occurring only once. The specimen was peripheral blood. The receptors come from a man aged 30 to 45 with COVID-19, enrolled during active disease.

Turning to this clone: One end of the junction varies from germline; a read error may be responsible. The gene calls are TRBV3-1 (or the pseudogene TRBV3-2) and TRBJ1-1; D gene ambiguous. Germline V gene lookup returns CDR1 LGHDT and CDR2 YNNKEL (reference sequence). The CDR3 has 11 amino acids. The CDR3 is CASSQGSRVLF. The DNA for the CDR3 is TGTGCCAGCAGCCAAGGATCCCGGGTTCTCTTT.

The chain joins TRBV5-1 to TRBJ1-1; D is unclear. Deletions cut 0 bases from V and 1 base from J, with 7 bases between. Germline CDR1 SGHRS, CDR2 YFSETQ. The CDR3 extends over 14 amino acids. The CDR3 DNA reads as TGCGCCAGCAGCTTGGTACGGGGGAACACTGAAGCTTTCTTT. Protein sequence: CASSLVRGNTEAFF.

The V and J genes are TRBV5-5 and TRBJ1-3, with D possibly TRBD1 on 6 matching bases. The V gene lost 4 bases and the J gene lost 2 bases, with 16 bases spanning the gap. The CDR3 contains 16 residues. Germline lookup yields CDR1 SGHKS and CDR2 YYEKEE (reference sequence). CDR3 region: CASSRTPQGTGNTIYF. The CDR3 nucleotides read TGTGCCAGCAGCCGTACCCCACAGGGTACTGGAAACACCATATATTTT.

The rearrangement uses TRBV11-2 and TRBJ1-2; D is perhaps TRBD1 (5 bases). Germline V gene lookup returns CDR1 SGHAT and CDR2 FQNNGV. CDR3 length: 12 amino acids. V gave up 6 bases and J gave up 3 bases, with 8 bases separating them. CDR3 nucleotides: TGTGCCAGCAGTTCCAGGGACTATGGCTACACCTTC. It translates to CASSSRDYGYTF. Combining the CDR3 with reference TRBV11-2 and TRBJ1-2 gives the whole variable domain EAGVAQSPRYKIIEKRQSVAFWCNPISGHATLYWYQQILGQGPKLLIQFQNNGVVDDSQLPKDRFSAERLKGVDSTLKIQPAKLEDSAVYLCASSSRDYGYTFGSGTRLTVV.

The chain employs TRBV9 and TRBJ2-5; perhaps TRBD2 as D (6 bases). The germline V gene has CDR1 SGDLS and CDR2 YYNGEE. This CDR3 spans 15 amino acids. Between the trimmed V and J ends, which lost 4 bases and 4 bases, there was a span of 17 bases. The CDR3 loop is CASSPTGSGVETQYF. The DNA of the CDR3 is TGTGCCAGCAGCCCTACTGGGTCGGGGGTAGAGACCCAGTACTTC.

This chain connects TRBV6-5 to TRBJ1-1, with TRBD1 matching 7 bases. The length of the CDR3 is 12 residues. Germline V CDR1 and CDR2: MNHEY, SVGAGI. The V gene end was trimmed by 5 bases and the J gene end by 5 bases; junction bases not matched to a gene: 2. In DNA, the CDR3 is TGTGCCAGCAGTCCGGACAGGACTGAAGCTTTCTTT. Its translation: CASSPDRTEAFF.

Details on this clone: The same CDR3 arises from other DNA sequences in this sample as well. The chain uses TRBV29-1 and TRBJ1-2; 7 bases map to TRBD1. The CDR3 has 13 amino acids. With 2 bases clipped from V and 3 bases from J, the junction kept 3 bases outside the gene matches. Per germline, CDR1 SQVTM and CDR2 ANQGSEA. The CDR3 is CSVEKGADYGYTF. CDR3 in DNA: TGCAGCGTTGAAAAGGGGGCGGACTATGGCTACACCTTC. The entire variable domain, with the rest obtained from reference TRBV29-1 and TRBJ1-2, is as follows: SAVISQKPSRDICQRGTSLTIQCQVDSQVTMMFWYRQQPGQSLTLIATANQGSEATYESGFVIDKFPISRPNLTFSTLTVSNMSPEDSSIYLCSVEKGADYGYTFGSGTRLTVV.

The rearrangement joins TRBV4-1 to TRBJ2-3; D is ambiguous. The CDR3 is made up of 17 amino acids. Germline lookup yields CDR1 MGHRA and CDR2 YSYEKL. V was clipped by 2 bases and J by 4 bases, with 19 bases between them. This CDR3 is CASSQLSGSSPSDTQYF. DNA for the CDR3: TGCGCCAGCAGCCAATTATCCGGGTCATCCCCTTCAGATACGCAGTATTTT.

The rearrangement links TRBV19 to TRBJ2-3; perhaps TRBD1 as D (6 bases). V gave up 5 bases and J gave up 6 bases, with 12 bases separating them. Germline loops: CDR1 LNHDA, CDR2 SQIVND (reference sequence). This CDR3 region has 13 residues. CDR3 sequence reads: CASSVGTTDTQYF. DNA of the CDR3: TGTGCCAGTAGTGTTGGGACAACTGATACGCAGTATTTT.

The J gene is TRBJ1-4, the V gene TRBV6-5; 10 nucleotides match TRBD1. The J segment lost 5 bases and the V segment lost 5 bases, leaving 2 bases of the junction unmatched. Germline-derived CDR1 and CDR2 are MNHEY and SVGAGI. The CDR3 totals 14 residues. CDR3 in amino acids: CASSPGQGNEKLFF. The CDR3 region has the DNA TGTGCCAGCAGTCCGGGACAGGGGAATGAAAAACTGTTTTTT.

This chain uses TRBV5-1 with TRBJ1-2; the D gene is possibly TRBD1 (5 bases). CDR3 length equals 13 residues. The germline V gene encodes CDR1 SGHRS and CDR2 YFSETQ. Trimming pared 1 base from V and 7 bases from J, leaving 11 bases between. The CDR3 coding sequence is TGCGCCAGCAGCTTGTCGCAGGGAGGTGGCTACACCTTC. Translated: CASSLSQGGGYTF.

The CDR3 region is CASSFGLPALYEQFF. The CDR3 coding sequence is TGCGCCAGCAGCTTCGGACTACCCGCCTTATACGAGCAGTTCTTC. The rearrangement uses TRBV5-1 and TRBJ2-1, with D maybe TRBD2 (6 bases). The CDR3 loop spans 15 amino acids. Germline V gene data show CDR1 as SGHRS and CDR2 as YFSETQ. Trimming took 2 bases from V and 10 from J, leaving 19 bases between them.

This rearrangement joins TRBV3-1 (or the pseudogene TRBV3-2) to TRBJ2-7; D is uncertain. This CDR3 is 12 amino acids long. Germline V lookup: CDR1 LGHDT, CDR2 YNNKEL (reference sequence). The V end was cut by 0 bases, the J end by 4 bases, with 4 bases between. For the CDR3, the DNA is TGTGCCAGCAGCCAAGATAGTTACGAGCAGTACTTC. Translation: CASSQDSYEQYF.

The chain combines TRBV15 with TRBJ2-5; 9 positions match TRBD2. J lost 2 bases, V lost 2 bases, and 6 bases had no gene match. Germline V lookup: CDR1 LNHNV, CDR2 YYDKDF (reference sequence). The CDR3 has 16 amino acids. The CDR3, as DNA: TGTGCCACCAGCAGACGACTAGCGGTACGACAAGAGACCCAGTACTTC. As protein: CATSRRLAVRQETQYF.

This CDR3 reads CASSLQVNTEAFF. For the CDR3, the DNA is TGTGCCAGCAGCTTACAGGTGAACACTGAAGCTTTCTTT. The V and J genes are TRBV11-2 and TRBJ1-1; D is undetermined. Germline assignment: CDR1 SGHAT and CDR2 FQNNGV. V lost 2 bases and J lost 0, with 4 bases in between. This CDR3 spans 13 amino acids.

This sequence joins TRBV3-1 (or the pseudogene TRBV3-2) and TRBJ1-2; D perhaps matches TRBD1 (5 bases). The germline V gene has CDR1 LGHDT and CDR2 YNNKEL (reference sequence). The V end lost 0 bases, the J end lost 8 bases, and 13 bases lay between the germline ends. CDR3 size: 14 residues. The chain's CDR3 is CASSQDPGTVGYTF. The CDR3 DNA is TGTGCCAGCAGCCAAGATCCGGGGACTGTGGGCTACACCTTC.

This chain uses TRBV2 with TRBJ1-1; 11 bases line up with TRBD1. Germline V lookup: CDR1 SNHLY, CDR2 FYNNEI. The CDR3 loop spans 17 amino acids. Trimming took 0 bases from V and 1 from J; bases not matched to a gene: 4. The CDR3 reads CASSEAPGTGGNTEAFF. The CDR3 nucleotides read TGTGCCAGCAGTGAAGCGCCCGGGACAGGGGGGAACACTGAAGCTTTCTTT.

The chain combines TRBV19 with TRBJ1-1, with D possibly TRBD1 on 5 matching bases. Germline V gene lookup returns CDR1 LNHDA and CDR2 SQIVND (reference sequence). The V end was cut by 6 bases, the J end by 4 bases, with 15 bases between. The CDR3 extends over 14 amino acids. Written as DNA, the CDR3 is TGTGCCAGTAGCCCGACCGGGGGGGGCACTGAAGCTTTCTTT. Its protein product is CASSPTGGGTEAFF.

This clone has more than one count but fewer than ten. This sequence joins TRBV18 and TRBJ1-5; 7 bases line up with TRBD1. Germline V gives CDR1 KGHSH, CDR2 LQKENI. The CDR3 totals 15 residues. V dropped 2 bases and J dropped 3; count of bases not matched to a gene: 4. CDR3: CASSPNRGYNQPQHF. The CDR3 coding sequence is TGTGCCAGCTCACCAAACAGGGGATACAATCAGCCCCAGCATTTT.